The clone carrying this T cell receptor (beta chain) was found a few times. This sample was included in a study of OX40 agonist ivuxolimab in advanced cancers. Study background: Partial responses were achieved by three patients, one with hepatocellular carcinoma and two with cutaneous melanoma.

The CDR3 has 14 amino acids. V was trimmed by 4 bases and J by 0 bases, leaving 9 bases between them. From germline, CDR1 is MNHEY and CDR2 SVGAGI. The method was immunoSEQ multiplex PCR; TCRdb's version includes in-frame clones alone and lacks a portion of them. The repertoire consists of 65,000 to 85,000 clones, with around nine tenths occurring once and the leading ten covering just over 2.5%. The sample consisted of CD4+ or CD8+ T cells sorted from blood, taken in a trial of the OX40 agonist ivuxolimab. V usage is TRBV6-5 and J usage is TRBJ1-1; D is unclear. The receptor was derived from an adult with an advanced solid tumor such as melanoma, head and neck, liver or kidney cancer. DNA for the CDR3: TGTGCCAGCAGTTTGGAAGGCATGAACACTGAAGCTTTCTTT. It specifies CASSLEGMNTEAFF.